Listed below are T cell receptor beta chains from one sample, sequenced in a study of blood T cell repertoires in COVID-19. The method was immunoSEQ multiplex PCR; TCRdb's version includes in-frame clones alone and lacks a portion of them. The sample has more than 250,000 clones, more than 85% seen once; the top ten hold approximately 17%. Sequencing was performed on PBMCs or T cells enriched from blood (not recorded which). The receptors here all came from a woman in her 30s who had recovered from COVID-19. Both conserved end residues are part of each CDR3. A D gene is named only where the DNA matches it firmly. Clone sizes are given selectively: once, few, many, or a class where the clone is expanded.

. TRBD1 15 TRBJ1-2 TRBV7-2 TGTGCCAGCAGCTCTGACAGGGGGCCAAGCTATGGCTACACCTTC CASSSDRGPSYGYTF
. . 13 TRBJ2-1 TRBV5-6 TGTGCCAGCAGCTTGGTTCGCTACAATGAGCAGTTCTTC CASSLVRYNEQFF
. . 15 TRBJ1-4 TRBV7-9 TGTGCCAGCAGCCCAGCGCCGGGAACTAATGAAAAACTGTTTTTT CASSPAPGTNEKLFF
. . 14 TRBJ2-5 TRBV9 TGTGCCAGCAGCGTAGGCAGCGGCCAAGAGACCCAGTACTTC CASSVGSGQETQYF
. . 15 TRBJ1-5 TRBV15 TGTGCCACCAGCAGAGATCCCAAGGGGATGCAGCCCCAGCATTTT CATSRDPKGMQPQHF
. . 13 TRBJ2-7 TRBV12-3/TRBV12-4 TGTGCCAGCAGTTTTCTCGGCTCCTACGAGCAGTACTTC CASSFLGSYEQYF
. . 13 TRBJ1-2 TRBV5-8 TGTGCCAGCAGCCTACAGGGAAACTATGGCTACACCTTC CASSLQGNYGYTF
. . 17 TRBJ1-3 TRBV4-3 TGCGCCAGCAGCCAAGCCGCCACAGGATACTCTGGAAACACCATATATTTT CASSQAATGYSGNTIYF
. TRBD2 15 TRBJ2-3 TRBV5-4 TGTGCCAGCACCGAACTAGCGGGGGCCGGGAATACGCAGTATTTT CASTELAGAGNTQYF
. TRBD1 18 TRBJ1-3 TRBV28 TGTGCCAGTCGGAGTTTTGGGGGACAGGGGACTCCCCGGAACACCATATATTTT CASRSFGGQGTPRNTIYF
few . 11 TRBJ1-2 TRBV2 TGTGCCAGCAGTGACGGCTATGGCTACACCTTC CASSDGYGYTF
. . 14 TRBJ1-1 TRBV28 TGTGCCAGCAGTTTAGCCCAGGGCTTAGGTGAAGCTTTCTTT CASSLAQGLGEAFF
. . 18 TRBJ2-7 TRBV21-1 TGTGCCAGCAGCCCCGCCCGTGGGACTCCTCCACCTCACTACGAGCAGTACTTC CASSPARGTPPPHYEQYF
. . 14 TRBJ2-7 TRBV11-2 TGTGCCAGCAGCCCAGCGGGTACCTCCTACGAGCAGTACTTC CASSPAGTSYEQYF
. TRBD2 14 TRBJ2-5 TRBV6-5 TGTGCCAGCGGAGCTAGCGGGGGCTGGGAGACCCAGTACTTC CASGASGGWETQYF
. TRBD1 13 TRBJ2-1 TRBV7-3 TGTGCCAGCGCCGGACAGGGTCAAAGTGAGCAGTTCTTC CASAGQGQSEQFF
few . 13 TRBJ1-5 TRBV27 TGTGCCAGCAGTTTAGGAGTCAATCAGCCCCAGCATTTT CASSLGVNQPQHF
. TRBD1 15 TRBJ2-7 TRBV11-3 TGTGCCAGCAGCTTACACGGACAGGGCTACTACGAGCAGTACTTC CASSLHGQGYYEQYF
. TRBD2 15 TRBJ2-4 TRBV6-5 TGTGCCAGCAAACCACTAGCGGGGGGCGGGAACATTCAGTACTTC CASKPLAGGGNIQYF
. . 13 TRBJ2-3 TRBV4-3 TGCGCCAGCAGCCAACGACTGCCAGATACGCAGTATTTT CASSQRLPDTQYF
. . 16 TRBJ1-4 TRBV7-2 TGTGCCAGCAGCTTATCCCCCAGGGTATGGGATGAAAAACTGTTTTTT CASSLSPRVWDEKLFF
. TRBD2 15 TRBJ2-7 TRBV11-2 TGTGCCAGCAGACTAGCGGGGGCCGACTCCTACGAGCAGTACTTC CASRLAGADSYEQYF
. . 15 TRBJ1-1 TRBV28 TGTGCCAGCAACCTATCCCCAGGGATTCCCACTGAAGCTTTCTTT CASNLSPGIPTEAFF
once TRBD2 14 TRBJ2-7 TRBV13 TGTGCCAGCAGCTTAGGCGGGGGGGCCGGTGAGCAGTACTTC CASSLGGGAGEQYF
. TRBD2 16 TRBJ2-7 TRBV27 TGTGCCAGCAGTTTATCTCTAGCGGTTAGCTCCTACGAGCAGTACTTC CASSLSLAVSSYEQYF
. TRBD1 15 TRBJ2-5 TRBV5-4 TGTGCCAGCAGCTTCGGGCAGGGGGTCCAAGAGACCCAGTACTTC CASSFGQGVQETQYF
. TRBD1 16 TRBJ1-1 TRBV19 TGTGCCAGTAGTATAGATTGGGGACAGCTGAACACTGAAGCTTTCTTT CASSIDWGQLNTEAFF
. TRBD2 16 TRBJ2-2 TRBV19 TGTGCCAGTAGTATAGAGGGACTAGCGGGAGACGGGGAGCTGTTTTTT CASSIEGLAGDGELFF
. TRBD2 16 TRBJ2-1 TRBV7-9 TGTGCCAGCAGCCCCAGAGGCGGGAGCTCCTACAATGAGCAGTTCTTC CASSPRGGSSYNEQFF
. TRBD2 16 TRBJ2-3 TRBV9 TGTGCCAGCAGCGTAGGCGTAGCGGGAGGCACAGATACGCAGTATTTT CASSVGVAGGTDTQYF
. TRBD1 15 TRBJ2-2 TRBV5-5 TGTGCCAGCAGCCTCCGGGACAGGGCCACCGGGGAGCTGTTTTTT CASSLRDRATGELFF